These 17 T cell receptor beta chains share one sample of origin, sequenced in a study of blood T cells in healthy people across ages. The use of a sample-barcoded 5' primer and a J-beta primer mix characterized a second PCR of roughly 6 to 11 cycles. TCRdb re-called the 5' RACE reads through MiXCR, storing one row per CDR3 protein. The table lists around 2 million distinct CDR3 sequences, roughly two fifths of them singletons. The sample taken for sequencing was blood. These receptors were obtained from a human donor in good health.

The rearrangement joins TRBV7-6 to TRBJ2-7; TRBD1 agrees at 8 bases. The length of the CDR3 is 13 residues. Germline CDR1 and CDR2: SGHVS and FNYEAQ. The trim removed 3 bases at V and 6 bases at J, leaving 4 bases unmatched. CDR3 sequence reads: CASSLDREREQYF. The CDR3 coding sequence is TGTGCCAGCAGCTTGGACAGGGAGCGCGAGCAGTACTTC.

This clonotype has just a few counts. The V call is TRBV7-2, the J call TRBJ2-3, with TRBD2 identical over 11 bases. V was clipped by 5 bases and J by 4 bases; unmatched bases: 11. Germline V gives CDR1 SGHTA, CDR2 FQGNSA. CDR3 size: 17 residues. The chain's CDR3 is CASSVRSSGGTADTQYF. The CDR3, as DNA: TGTGCCAGCAGCGTCCGTTCTAGCGGGGGGACCGCAGATACGCAGTATTTT.

CDR3 nucleotide sequence: TGTGCCAGCAGCACCCACGGACTAGCGGACACAGATACGCAGTATTTT. It is translated as CASSTHGLADTDTQYF. The chain uses TRBV11-3 and TRBJ2-3; TRBD2 aligns across 10 bases. The CDR3 is made up of 16 amino acids. Germline trimming cut 5 bases from V and 2 bases from J; bases unmatched to any gene: 7. Germline V lookup: CDR1 SGHNT, CDR2 YENEEA.

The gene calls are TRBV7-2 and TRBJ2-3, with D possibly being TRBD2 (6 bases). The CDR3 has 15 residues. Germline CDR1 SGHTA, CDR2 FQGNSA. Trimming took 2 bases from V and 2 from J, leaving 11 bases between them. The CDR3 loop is CASSLSSSDTDTQYF. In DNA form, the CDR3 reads TGTGCCAGCAGCTTATCGTCTAGCGACACAGATACGCAGTATTTT.

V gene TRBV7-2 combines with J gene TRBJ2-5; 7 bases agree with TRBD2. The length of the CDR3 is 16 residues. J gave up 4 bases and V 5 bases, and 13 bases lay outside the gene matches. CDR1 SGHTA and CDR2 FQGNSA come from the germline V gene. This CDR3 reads CASSPRLATGRETQYF. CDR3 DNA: TGTGCCAGCAGCCCGAGACTAGCTACTGGTCGAGAGACCCAGTACTTC.

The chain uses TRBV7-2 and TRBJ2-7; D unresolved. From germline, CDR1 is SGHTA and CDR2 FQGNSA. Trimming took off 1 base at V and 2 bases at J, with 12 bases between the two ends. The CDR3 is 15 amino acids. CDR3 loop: CASSLESTRTYEQYF. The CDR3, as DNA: TGTGCCAGCAGCTTAGAAAGCACAAGGACCTACGAGCAGTACTTC.

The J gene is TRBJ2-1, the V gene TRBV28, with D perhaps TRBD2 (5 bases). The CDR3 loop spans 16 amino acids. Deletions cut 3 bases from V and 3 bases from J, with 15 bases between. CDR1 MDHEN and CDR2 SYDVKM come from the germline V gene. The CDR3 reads CASSLGSVGHYNEQFF. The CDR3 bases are TGTGCCAGCAGTTTGGGGAGTGTCGGGCACTACAATGAGCAGTTCTTC.

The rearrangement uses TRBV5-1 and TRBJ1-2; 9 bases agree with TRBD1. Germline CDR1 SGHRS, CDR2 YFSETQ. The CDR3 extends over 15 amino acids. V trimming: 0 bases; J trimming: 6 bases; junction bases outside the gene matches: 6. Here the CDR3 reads CASSLGDRDVDGYTF. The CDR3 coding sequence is TGCGCCAGCAGCTTGGGGGACAGGGACGTGGATGGCTACACCTTC.

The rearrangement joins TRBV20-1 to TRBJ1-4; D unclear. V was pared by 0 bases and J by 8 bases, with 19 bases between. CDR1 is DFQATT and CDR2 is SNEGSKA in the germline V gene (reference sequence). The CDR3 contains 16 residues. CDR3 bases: TGCAGTGCTAGAGATAGGACCGCGGCAGGCGGCGAAAAACTGTTTTTT. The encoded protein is CSARDRTAAGGEKLFF.

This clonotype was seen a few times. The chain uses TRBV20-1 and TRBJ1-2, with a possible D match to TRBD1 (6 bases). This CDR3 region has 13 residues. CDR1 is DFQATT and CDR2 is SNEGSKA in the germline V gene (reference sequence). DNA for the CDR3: TGCAGGATGGGGCAGGGGATAAACTATGGCTACACCTTC. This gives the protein CRMGQGINYGYTF.

The CDR3 reads CASSQRDSGSYGYTF. In DNA, the CDR3 is TGTGCCAGCAGCCAGCGGGACTCCGGATCCTATGGCTACACCTTC. The V call is TRBV5-5, the J call TRBJ1-2; the D gene is possibly TRBD1 (5 bases). The germline V gene encodes CDR1 SGHKS and CDR2 YYEKEE (reference sequence). This CDR3 has 15 amino acids. Trimming took 4 bases from V and 4 from J, leaving 17 bases between them.

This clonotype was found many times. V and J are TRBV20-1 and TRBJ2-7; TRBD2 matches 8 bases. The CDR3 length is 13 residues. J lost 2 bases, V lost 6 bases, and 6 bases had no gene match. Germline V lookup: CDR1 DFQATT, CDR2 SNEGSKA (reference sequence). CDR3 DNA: TGCAGTGCCAGCTCGGGACTAGCCTACGAGCAGTACTTC. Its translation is CSASSGLAYEQYF.

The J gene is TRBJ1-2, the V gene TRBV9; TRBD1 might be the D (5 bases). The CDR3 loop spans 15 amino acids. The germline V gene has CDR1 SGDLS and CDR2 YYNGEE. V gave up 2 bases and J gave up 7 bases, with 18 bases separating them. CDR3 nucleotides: TGTGCCAGCAGCGTGTCGTCAGGGACTGGTCCTGGCTACACCTTC. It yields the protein CASSVSSGTGPGYTF. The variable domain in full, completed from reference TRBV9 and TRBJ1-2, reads DSGVTQTPKHLITATGQRVTLRCSPRSGDLSVYWYQQSLDQGLQFLIQYYNGEERAKGNILERFSAQQFPDLHSELNLSSLELGDSALYFCASSVSSGTGPGYTFGSGTRLTVV.

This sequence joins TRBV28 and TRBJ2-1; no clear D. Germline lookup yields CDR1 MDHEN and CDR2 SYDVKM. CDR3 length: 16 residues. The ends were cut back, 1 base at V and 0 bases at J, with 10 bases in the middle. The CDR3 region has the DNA TGTGCCAGCAGTTTATACACATCTTTCTCCTACAATGAGCAGTTCTTC. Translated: CASSLYTSFSYNEQFF.

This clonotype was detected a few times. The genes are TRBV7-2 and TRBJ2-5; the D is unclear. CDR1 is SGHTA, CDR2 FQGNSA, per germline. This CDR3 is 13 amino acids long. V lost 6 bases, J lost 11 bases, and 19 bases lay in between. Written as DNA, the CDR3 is TGTGCCAGCAGTCAACAATTAGGGTATGAGCAGTACTTC. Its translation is CASSQQLGYEQYF.

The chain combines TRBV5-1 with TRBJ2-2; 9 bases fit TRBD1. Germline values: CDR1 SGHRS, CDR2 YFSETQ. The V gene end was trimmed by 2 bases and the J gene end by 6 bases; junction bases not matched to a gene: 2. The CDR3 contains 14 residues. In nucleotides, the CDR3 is TGCGCCAGCAGCTTACAGGGGGCGCCCGGGGAGCTGTTTTTT. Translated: CASSLQGAPGELFF.

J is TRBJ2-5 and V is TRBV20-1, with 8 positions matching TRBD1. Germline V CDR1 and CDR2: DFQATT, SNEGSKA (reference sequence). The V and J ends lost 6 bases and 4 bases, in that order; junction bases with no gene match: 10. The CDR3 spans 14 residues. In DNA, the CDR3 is TGCAGTGCCTGGACAGGGAAGGTGGCAGAGACCCAGTACTTC. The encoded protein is CSAWTGKVAETQYF.